The T cell receptor beta chain described here comes from a study of blood T cell repertoires in COVID-19. Seattle's enrolled individuals joined amid active infection and were then monitored longitudinally. Per the original data handling: Estimation of nucleated cell counts was performed using reference gene primer amplification. Repertoires were generated with immunoSEQ multiplex PCR, while TCRdb's copy carries only in-frame clones and drops some. V, J and clone size derive from that table, while D and trimming were established from the DNA sequence. The table shows approximately 110,000 clones, with 75% to 90% occurring only once. Germline V gene lookup returns CDR1 KGHSH and CDR2 LQKENI. The CDR3 runs 14 residues. With 5 bases clipped from V and 2 bases from J, the junction kept 1 base outside the gene matches.

The sample taken for sequencing was peripheral blood. The TCR was taken from a woman over 75 with COVID-19, enrolled during active disease. This sequence joins TRBV18 and TRBJ2-3; 10 bases map to TRBD2. The CDR3 nucleotides are TGTGCCAGCTCAGGGACTAGCGACACAGATACGCAGTATTTT. Translated: CASSGTSDTDTQYF.